The rows below give T cell receptor beta chains drawn from one sample of a study of CD8+CD57+ T cells in acquired aplastic anemia. Each CDR3 protein gets one entry after TCRdb re-called the reads with MiXCR. The sample yields about 190,000 distinct CDR3 sequences, less than 65% seen once. Material: sorted CD4+, CD8+, or CD8+CD57+ T cells (not recorded which) from PBMCs. These receptors all come from a human donor with severe aplastic anemia or a healthy control (not recorded which). CDR3s leave out the opening cysteine and the closing phenylalanine or tryptophan. The order of the fields is J gene, V gene, CDR3 protein.

TRBJ1-5	TRBV20-1	SARVGSQPQH
TRBJ1-6	TRBV7-9	VSSPGQGNSPLH
TRBJ2-5	TRBV7-6	ASSLNPGPETQY
TRBJ2-7	TRBV12-3/TRBV12-4	ASSFQLAPEQY
TRBJ2-7	TRBV9	ASSNNPGTGETYEQY
TRBJ2-1	TRBV20-1	SARDPHGASGAYNEQF
TRBJ1-2	TRBV29-1	SVEGGRGGSYT
TRBJ1-1	TRBV2	ASSEGWDTEAF
TRBJ2-3	TRBV7-8	ASSSYLTDTQY
TRBJ1-5	TRBV29-1	SVLTSDIQPQH
TRBJ2-5	TRBV7-2	ASSLRRGVGSETQY
TRBJ1-4	TRBV7-2	ASSLGGVSEKLF
TRBJ2-3	TRBV29-1	SAATGGTDTQY
TRBJ2-5	TRBV24-1	ATPLAGGWETQY
TRBJ2-3	TRBV9	ASSVGASYGDTQY
TRBJ1-5	TRBV19	ASKTRADQPQH
TRBJ2-7	TRBV7-2	ASSFGSNYEQY
TRBJ1-1	TRBV2	ASSGEIMNTEAF
TRBJ1-1	TRBV7-2	ASSSYYGTENTEAF
TRBJ2-7	TRBV12-3/TRBV12-4	ASSLAGTGYEQY
TRBJ2-7	TRBV20-1	SARTLDSYEQY
TRBJ1-2	TRBV10-3	AISTGGGYGYT
TRBJ2-7	TRBV7-8	ASSFEGPREQY
TRBJ1-1	TRBV7-9	ASSLEQAF
TRBJ1-5	TRBV12-3/TRBV12-4	ASRSGTGGHQPQH
TRBJ1-6	TRBV20-1	SARDPPVSGTGI
TRBJ1-5	TRBV20-1	SARESTVNQPQH
TRBJ1-5	TRBV16	ASRPTGGGQPQH
TRBJ2-2	TRBV2	ASSLAGGPTGELF
TRBJ2-1	TRBV20-1	SAKVIEQF
TRBJ2-1	TRBV2	ASSDDSSYNEQF
TRBJ2-1	TRBV12-3/TRBV12-4	ASSFPGGTGSNEQF
TRBJ2-7	TRBV10-3	AITEALGGLREQY
TRBJ1-2	TRBV7-8	ASSFSPTGKAGGYT
TRBJ2-2	TRBV6-4	ASSDESGGDTGELF
TRBJ2-7	TRBV6-4	ASSGSVGLRQY
TRBJ2-3	TRBV7-3	ASSPGTASDTQY
TRBJ2-7	TRBV25-1	ASSVSLGQAPYEQY
TRBJ2-5	TRBV20-1	SARRWRGFYQETQY
TRBJ2-7	TRBV7-9	ASSLGTGPYEQY
TRBJ2-5	TRBV15	ATSRGTGGETQY
TRBJ2-3	TRBV29-1	SGDSQGMGTDTQY
TRBJ1-1	TRBV5-1	ASSLDWANTEAF
TRBJ1-2	TRBV24-1	ATSDSRRQGARYGYT
TRBJ1-2	TRBV20-1	SAPRAKRGGDGYT
TRBJ2-7	TRBV15	ATKGTGVSYEQY
TRBJ2-7	TRBV14	ASSQHTGGARQY
TRBJ2-3	TRBV12-3/TRBV12-4	ASSLQGALEDMQY
TRBJ2-7	TRBV29-1	SVGGEGEQY
TRBJ1-6	TRBV6-1	ATVTAYNSPLH
TRBJ2-3	TRBV7-3	ASSFDWADTQY
TRBJ1-1	TRBV29-1	SVEEVQGF
TRBJ2-1	TRBV9	ASSVSGTDTLNEQF
TRBJ2-7	TRBV20-1	SAKRRSGSSYEQY